This TCR beta chain was obtained from a study of blood T cell repertoires in COVID-19. Germline loops: CDR1 SGHRS, CDR2 YFSETQ. V lost 0 bases, J lost 0 bases, and 7 bases lay in between. This CDR3 comprises 14 residues. Sequencing used immunoSEQ multiplex PCR; TCRdb keeps in-frame clones, though not all of them. The repertoire holds about 110,000 clones, 76% seen once, with 3% to 4.5% in the top ten. The material sequenced was peripheral blood. This receptor was identified in a woman of 80 years or more with acute or convalescent COVID-19. The J gene is TRBJ2-7, the V gene TRBV5-1, with a possible D match to TRBD1 (5 bases). As DNA, the CDR3 is TGCGCCAGCAGCTTGGACAGGAGCTCCTACGAGCAGTACTTC. Translated: CASSLDRSSYEQYF.